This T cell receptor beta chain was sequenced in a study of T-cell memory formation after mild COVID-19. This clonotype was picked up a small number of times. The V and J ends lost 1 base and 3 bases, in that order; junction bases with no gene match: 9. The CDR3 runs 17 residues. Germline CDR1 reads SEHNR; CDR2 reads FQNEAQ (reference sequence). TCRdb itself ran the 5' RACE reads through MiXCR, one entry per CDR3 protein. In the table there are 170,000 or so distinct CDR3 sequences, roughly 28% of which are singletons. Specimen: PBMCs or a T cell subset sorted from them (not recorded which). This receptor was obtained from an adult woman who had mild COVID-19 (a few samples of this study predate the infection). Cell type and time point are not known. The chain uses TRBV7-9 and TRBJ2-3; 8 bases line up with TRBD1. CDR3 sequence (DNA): TGTGCCAGCAGCTTAGGTTCGACAGGGGCCAGGACAGATACGCAGTATTTT. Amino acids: CASSLGSTGARTDTQYF.